This paragraph covers one T cell receptor (beta chain) sequence. This receptor's antigen is unknown. There are no base qualities to consult, and no much larger clone falls within one base. The library was prepared using the immunoSEQ multiplex PCR assay. For the multiplex PCR, a mixture combining 60 forward primers for TCR Vbeta segments and 13 reverse primers for TCR Jbeta segments was used. A multiplex PCR assay on genomic DNA amplified the CDR3 region of rearranged TCR beta genes. Amplified TCR beta libraries were sequenced as 87-base-pair reads on the Illumina HiSeq System. The original pipeline was this. A later analysis tallied around 80 million unique TCR beta chains across the 666 repertoires, and approximately 12 million of those chains were shared by two or more donors. Raw reads were error-corrected and collapsed into unique sequences by a nearest-neighbor algorithm in which closely related sequences were merged to remove PCR and sequencing errors. To assign V, D and J gene segments, CDR3 sequences were aligned to IMGT reference sequences. Each retained sequence needed at least a six-nucleotide match to both a V gene segment and a J gene segment. A rearrangement was called productive if the CDR3 had no stop codons and remained in frame with V and J, and every other rearrangement was called non-productive. Following IMGT convention, CDR3 was defined as the stretch from the second conserved V-encoded cysteine to the conserved J-encoded phenylalanine. The earlier analysis of some 600 of the donors excluded sequences that lacked an unambiguous match to a single V gene segment. An earlier analysis of a few hundred of the donors called V segments functional above 56.7% productive rearrangements and segregating when the between-donor standard deviation exceeded 5%. A statistical classification framework was developed to diagnose cytomegalovirus status using the catalog of TCR beta chain sequences. V and J gene assignment, in a later analysis, came from comparing TCR nucleotide sequences with IMGT/GENE-DB human TR gene sequences. Using the TCRdist pipeline, a later analysis assigned CDR3 sequences along with most-parsimonious VDJ recombination scenarios. In a later analysis, each TCR beta chain was defined by its CDR3 amino acid sequence together with its V-gene family, and reads lacking a unique V-gene family were excluded. In a later analysis, around 600 highly shared, low-generation-probability nucleotide sequences were removed to address suspected cross-contamination and a sequencing artifact. For each public chain, a later analysis derived a clonal expansion index from normalized ranks of inferred template counts within each repertoire. In a later analysis, generation probabilities were computed using a VDJ recombination model fitted to out-of-frame rearrangements, and the results were checked against IGoR. A later analysis scored TCR-TCR, TCR-HLA and TCR-CMV co-occurrence with hypergeometric tests, applying a repertoire-size bias correction to TCR pairs. To estimate false discovery rates, a later analysis permuted the HLA or CMV assignments 20 times. In a later analysis, co-occurring TCRs were grouped with DBSCAN, and TCRdist sequence similarity was added when clustering was performed within HLA-allele-positive subsets. Co-occurrence clustering excluded repertoires with fewer than 30,000 or more than 120,000 public chains, plus five with anomalous nucleotide sharing. The source is immuneACCESS, and TCRdb retained only in-frame sequences with V and J called. Part of the clones is not carried over; for the studies checked, unresolved V genes explain less than half of this, and the remainder is unexplained. V, J and clone size are taken as reported in that table, and D and trimming were inferred from the DNA itself. This sample is represented by over 90,000 clones; 60% to 75% of them were singletons. The ten largest clones capture roughly an eighth of the sample.

The cohort consisted of hundreds of healthy bone marrow donors. At the time of sampling, all cohort members were nominally healthy, though unrecorded immune exposures were likely present. The donor tested CMV seropositive and was one of the 289 seropositive cohort members. Each donor provided a peripheral blood sample, and peripheral blood mononuclear cells were used for TCR beta sequencing. Genomic DNA extraction from the blood cell samples was performed with the Qiagen DNeasy Blood Extraction Kit. The sample originates from a study of cytomegalovirus exposure and HLA in healthy donors (dated by TCRdb to 2015 to 2018). At the level of the whole study: An earlier analysis of approximately 640 of the donors reported 250 to 350 Gb of sequence data and roughly 110 million unique TCR beta sequences from 150 million to 200 million T cells. Donor age, sex, ethnicity and CMV serostatus were compiled alongside the repertoire data. The study aimed to test whether signatures of past pathogen exposure could be identified by cataloging public T cell receptors. Among some 400 genotyped donors of the cohort, an average of around 250,000 unique TCR beta nucleotide sequences was sequenced per donor, of which about 18% were non-productive. All discovery cohort repertoires had been generated on a single sequencing platform. Both class I and class II loci were covered by HLA typing, at four-digit resolution. In a later analysis, previously published TCR beta repertoires from 550 to 700 donors were re-analyzed and high-resolution HLA genotyping was added so that TCR occurrence patterns could be studied. Of the roughly 390 genotyped donors, approximately 83% fell in the genetic ancestry cluster associated with self-reported Caucasian donors. In an earlier analysis of 500 to 650 of the donors, high-throughput TCR beta sequencing was used to judge whether each TCR beta V gene segment behaved as functional or pseudogenic. To predict cytomegalovirus infection status, the study brought together high-throughput TCR immunosequencing, statistical association of individual TCRs with disease status, and machine learning. Rather than drawing on any new phenotypic data, the later analysis identified candidate immune exposures from TCR beta sequences and the way those sequences occurred across donors. Typing coverage differed by locus: A, B, C, DRB1 and DQB1 were typed in roughly 629-630 donors, DQA1 in 522, DPA1 in some 570, and DPB1 in just under 490. Using immunosequencing, the study profiled T cell repertoires from about 610 subjects and related those repertoires to cytomegalovirus serostatus. A later genetic analysis used genome-wide SNP genotypes for about 60% of the roughly 700 donors, treating that subset as a discovery cohort. Roughly 5 DR-DQ haplotypes were handled as single units for association and clustering because linkage in the cohort was strong. An early release covering 500 to 750 HLA-typed donors comprised about 300 gigabases of sequencing data and 85 million or so unique TCR sequences. In addition to the first cohort of approximately 650 subjects, a separate validation cohort of over 90 different subjects was used.

The research as a whole found: Most TCR sequences were observed very rarely across donors, whereas some public TCRs were present in many individuals. In a later analysis, TCR association rates were found to vary across HLA loci, with the most associated TCRs seen for DRB1 alleles and the fewest for HLA-C alleles. The classifier was reported to diagnose cytomegalovirus status with high specificity and sensitivity in both the original cohort and the validation cohort. A further reported finding was that TCR beta sequences accurately predicted the HLA-A and HLA-B alleles for most subjects in the first cohort. In a later genetic analysis, a missense DCLRE1C variant was associated with V-gene and J-gene trimming of TCR beta chains, and the association was replicated in an independent cohort. The study gave a list of over 150 TCR beta chains associated with cytomegalovirus. In a later analysis, HLA-associated TCR beta chains showed more clonal expansion and lower generation probabilities than non-associated chains that were equally common. Specific HLA alleles were associated with about 17,000 TCR beta sequences at a false discovery rate of 0.05 in a later analysis. A later analysis found that most CMV-associated TCR beta chains appeared HLA-restricted, with HLA associations seemingly driven largely by CMV exposure. The only immune exposure information available for the cohort was CMV serostatus. The authors suggested that the approach could potentially be extended to other disease states and immunological phenotypes. Roughly uniform sequencing depth across donors was assumed in presence/absence analyses, although this assumption may not hold. In this cohort, only TCR beta chains were sequenced, and detectable features were limited by the absence of alpha or paired-chain data. Linkage disequilibrium might explain the correlated functional status among segregating V segments, but an unknown experimental factor could not be excluded. Broadly in line with IMGT annotations, most TCR beta V segments showed up in productive rearrangements about 87% or about 30% of the time in an earlier analysis of about 500 of the donors. In vitro tests confirmed that a few of the cytomegalovirus-associated TCR beta chains recognize cytomegalovirus antigens. A later genetic analysis reported fewer N-insertions in productive TCRs among donors in an Asian-associated ancestry cluster than the approximately 670-donor mean. Because the 87-base-pair reads could not distinguish some IMGT-functional V segments, including TRBV6-2 and TRBV6-3, those segments were excluded. The earlier analysis of 450 to 700 of the donors excluded 15 to 20 rarely observed V segments, including chromosome 9 orphons, because counts were too low. In a later analysis, several top co-occurrence clusters were reported to appear linked to parvovirus B19, influenza, CMV and Epstein-Barr virus. Because HLA typing was unavailable for some donors at each locus, only the typed subset was used in association tests. A cluster of highly shared sequence variants was judged likely to be a technical artifact of the sequencing pipeline. Assigning TCR associations to individual alleles was difficult when HLA alleles, especially DR and DQ, strongly co-occurred.

Counted from cysteine to phenylalanine, this CDR3 has 15 amino acids. Just the 45-base CDR3 DNA is kept, in frame starting at base 1. Sequences MNHEY (CDR1) and SMNVEV (CDR2) are obtained from the germline V gene (reference sequence). Deletion took 3 bases off V and 4 bases off J, with a span of 13 bases between the germline ends. This receptor chain uses TRBV27 and TRBJ1-5, with the identity of the D gene unclear. Material for sequencing was PBMCs. The receptor was isolated from a woman in her sixties or seventies in good health and CMV-seropositive. In nucleotide form, the sequence is TGTGCCAGCAGTTTGACTTCGCCCGCTAATCAGCCCCAGCATTTT. This yields the protein CASSLTSPANQPQHF.